This is a list of T cell receptor beta chains from one sample in a study of control samples from healthy donors and cancer patients. Profiled with immunoSEQ multiplex PCR; TCRdb holds only in-frame clones, not every one. Found here are some 90,000 clones, around nine tenths of them singletons; the top ten hold less than 8.5%. The sample was blood. Receptors were obtained from a woman between 55 and 75 years old in good health. The CDR3 runs from the conserved cysteine through the conserved F or W. The order of the fields is V gene, CDR3 length, J gene, D gene, clone size, CDR3 protein, CDR3 DNA. D genes are given only for firm matches. Some rows mark clone size as missing; the rest say once, few, many or name a class of expanded clone.

v_gene: TRBV28
len: 14
j_gene: TRBJ2-7
d_gene: .
abundance: .
CDR3aa: CASSVLRGTYEQYF
CDR3nt: TGTGCCAGCAGTGTACTCAGGGGAACCTACGAGCAGTACTTC

v_gene: TRBV28
len: 11
j_gene: TRBJ2-5
d_gene: .
abundance: .
CDR3aa: CASRGVETQYF
CDR3nt: TGTGCCAGCAGGGGAGTGGAGACCCAGTACTTC

v_gene: TRBV2
len: 16
j_gene: TRBJ2-3
d_gene: .
abundance: .
CDR3aa: CASSEALSQLTDTQYF
CDR3nt: TGTGCCAGCAGTGAGGCACTTAGTCAGCTCACAGATACGCAGTATTTT

v_gene: TRBV7-2
len: 14
j_gene: TRBJ2-7
d_gene: TRBD2
abundance: .
CDR3aa: CASSLSGGNYEQYF
CDR3nt: TGTGCCAGCAGCTTATCGGGAGGGAACTACGAGCAGTACTTC

v_gene: TRBV5-1
len: 16
j_gene: TRBJ1-4
d_gene: TRBD1
abundance: .
CDR3aa: CASSSGTVGANEKLFF
CDR3nt: TGCGCCAGCAGCTCAGGGACAGTTGGAGCTAATGAAAAACTGTTTTTT

v_gene: TRBV4-3
len: 17
j_gene: TRBJ2-2
d_gene: TRBD2
abundance: .
CDR3aa: CASSQGRTSGIDGELFF
CDR3nt: TGCGCCAGCAGCCAGGGACGGACTAGCGGGATCGACGGGGAGCTGTTTTTT

v_gene: TRBV6-5
len: 13
j_gene: TRBJ1-2
d_gene: TRBD1
abundance: .
CDR3aa: CASSSGGGYGYTF
CDR3nt: TGTGCCAGCAGCTCAGGGGGCGGCTATGGCTACACCTTC

v_gene: TRBV5-6
len: 13
j_gene: TRBJ2-4
d_gene: .
abundance: few
CDR3aa: CASSWTGTNIQYF
CDR3nt: TGTGCCAGCAGCTGGACGGGCACAAACATTCAGTACTTC

v_gene: TRBV19
len: 13
j_gene: TRBJ1-2
d_gene: .
abundance: .
CDR3aa: CASTPTVNYGYTF
CDR3nt: TGTGCCAGTACCCCGACAGTGAACTATGGCTACACCTTC

v_gene: TRBV28
len: 16
j_gene: TRBJ2-2
d_gene: TRBD1
abundance: .
CDR3aa: CASSDRTGSYTGELFF
CDR3nt: TGTGCCAGCAGTGACCGGACAGGGTCGTACACCGGGGAGCTGTTTTTT

v_gene: TRBV28
len: 12
j_gene: TRBJ1-2
d_gene: .
abundance: .
CDR3aa: CASSFVGRGGGF
CDR3nt: TGTGCCAGCAGTTTTGTGGGCAGGGGTGGTGGCTTC

v_gene: TRBV13
len: 13
j_gene: TRBJ2-4
d_gene: .
abundance: .
CDR3aa: CASLALAKNIQYF
CDR3nt: TGTGCCAGCCTGGCCTTAGCCAAAAACATTCAGTACTTC

v_gene: TRBV10-3
len: 15
j_gene: TRBJ1-1
d_gene: .
abundance: .
CDR3aa: CAISESGGGTFEAFF
CDR3nt: TGTGCCATCAGTGAGTCGGGGGGAGGGACATTTGAAGCTTTCTTT

v_gene: TRBV7-6
len: 16
j_gene: TRBJ2-3
d_gene: .
abundance: .
CDR3aa: CASSSRTIYSTDTQYF
CDR3nt: TGTGCCAGCAGCTCTAGGACTATTTATAGCACAGATACGCAGTATTTT

v_gene: TRBV19
len: 13
j_gene: TRBJ1-2
d_gene: .
abundance: .
CDR3aa: CASSWGANYGYTF
CDR3nt: TGTGCCAGTAGTTGGGGAGCTAACTATGGCTACACCTTC

v_gene: TRBV9
len: 14
j_gene: TRBJ2-1
d_gene: TRBD2
abundance: .
CDR3aa: CASSVAGRVNEQFF
CDR3nt: TGTGCCAGCAGCGTAGCCGGGAGGGTTAATGAGCAGTTCTTC

v_gene: TRBV7-2
len: 14
j_gene: TRBJ1-1
d_gene: .
abundance: .
CDR3aa: CASSSGGRRTEAFF
CDR3nt: TGTGCCAGCAGCTCAGGTGGCAGGCGTACCGAAGCTTTCTTT

v_gene: TRBV20-1
len: 11
j_gene: TRBJ1-1
d_gene: .
abundance: .
CDR3aa: CSARKGVGAFF
CDR3nt: TGCAGTGCTAGAAAAGGGGTGGGGGCTTTCTTT

v_gene: TRBV7-9
len: 15
j_gene: TRBJ2-2
d_gene: TRBD2
abundance: .
CDR3aa: CASSTTSGHTGELFF
CDR3nt: TGTGCCAGCAGTACCACTAGCGGGCACACCGGGGAGCTGTTTTTT

v_gene: TRBV18
len: 16
j_gene: TRBJ2-3
d_gene: TRBD2
abundance: .
CDR3aa: CASSPPGSGGSDTQYF
CDR3nt: TGTGCCAGCTCCCCCCCTGGTAGCGGGGGTTCAGATACGCAGTATTTT

v_gene: TRBV3-1/TRBV3-2
len: 15
j_gene: TRBJ2-5
d_gene: .
abundance: .
CDR3aa: CASSQTTTREETQYF
CDR3nt: TGTGCCAGCAGCCAAACTACGACTAGAGAAGAGACCCAGTACTTC

v_gene: TRBV4-3
len: 13
j_gene: TRBJ2-5
d_gene: .
abundance: .
CDR3aa: CASSQDLMTTQYF
CDR3nt: TGCGCCAGCAGCCAAGACCTGATGACAACCCAGTACTTC

v_gene: TRBV15
len: 15
j_gene: TRBJ2-7
d_gene: .
abundance: .
CDR3aa: CATSRDGGATYEQYF
CDR3nt: TGTGCCACCAGCAGAGATGGGGGCGCGACCTACGAGCAGTACTTC

v_gene: TRBV10-3
len: 13
j_gene: TRBJ2-5
d_gene: .
abundance: once
CDR3aa: CAISERPQETQYF
CDR3nt: TGTGCCATCAGTGAACGCCCCCAAGAGACCCAGTACTTC

v_gene: TRBV6-2/TRBV6-3
len: 14
j_gene: TRBJ1-1
d_gene: .
abundance: .
CDR3aa: CASSYSRGSTEAFF
CDR3nt: TGTGCCAGCAGTTACTCACGGGGGAGCACTGAAGCTTTCTTT

v_gene: TRBV6-5
len: 12
j_gene: TRBJ2-7
d_gene: .
abundance: .
CDR3aa: CASKKGMGEQYF
CDR3nt: TGTGCCAGCAAGAAGGGAATGGGCGAGCAGTACTTC

v_gene: TRBV2
len: 13
j_gene: TRBJ2-7
d_gene: .
abundance: .
CDR3aa: CASSEVRGYEQYF
CDR3nt: TGTGCCAGCAGTGAAGTTCGGGGGTACGAGCAGTACTTC

v_gene: TRBV19
len: 12
j_gene: TRBJ1-1
d_gene: TRBD1
abundance: once
CDR3aa: CATGGTGRGAFF
CDR3nt: TGTGCCACCGGAGGGACAGGGAGAGGAGCTTTCTTT

v_gene: TRBV18
len: 15
j_gene: TRBJ2-7
d_gene: TRBD1
abundance: .
CDR3aa: CASSPRQGGSYEQYF
CDR3nt: TGTGCCAGCTCACCTCGACAGGGCGGATCCTACGAGCAGTACTTC

v_gene: TRBV5-1
len: 17
j_gene: TRBJ2-5
d_gene: .
abundance: .
CDR3aa: CASSLEVQGSSQETQYF
CDR3nt: TGCGCCAGCAGCTTGGAGGTACAGGGATCCTCCCAAGAGACCCAGTACTTC

v_gene: TRBV24-1
len: 12
j_gene: TRBJ1-1
d_gene: .
abundance: .
CDR3aa: CATSDPNTEAFF
CDR3nt: TGTGCCACCAGTGATCCCAACACTGAAGCTTTCTTT

v_gene: TRBV7-9
len: 15
j_gene: TRBJ2-5
d_gene: .
abundance: once
CDR3aa: CASSLGRRSLETQYF
CDR3nt: TGTGCCAGCAGCTTAGGCAGGCGATCTTTGGAGACCCAGTACTTC

v_gene: TRBV14
len: 14
j_gene: TRBJ2-7
d_gene: TRBD2
abundance: .
CDR3aa: CASSKGSGGYEQYF
CDR3nt: TGTGCCAGCAGCAAAGGATCGGGGGGTTACGAGCAGTACTTC

v_gene: TRBV13
len: 15
j_gene: TRBJ1-6
d_gene: .
abundance: .
CDR3aa: CASSQGTAANSPLHF
CDR3nt: TGTGCCAGCAGCCAAGGGACGGCCGCTAATTCACCCCTCCACTTT

v_gene: TRBV19
len: 16
j_gene: TRBJ1-1
d_gene: TRBD1
abundance: few
CDR3aa: CASYRGLNGLGTEAFF
CDR3nt: TGTGCCAGTTACAGGGGGCTGAATGGGTTGGGCACTGAAGCTTTCTTT

v_gene: TRBV6-2/TRBV6-3
len: 14
j_gene: TRBJ1-1
d_gene: TRBD1
abundance: .
CDR3aa: CASSYQGARTEAFF
CDR3nt: TGTGCCAGCAGTTATCAGGGGGCGCGCACTGAAGCTTTCTTT

v_gene: TRBV19
len: 18
j_gene: TRBJ2-2
d_gene: .
abundance: .
CDR3aa: CASSIDRGRGFRPGELFF
CDR3nt: TGTGCCAGTAGTATAGATCGGGGCAGGGGTTTTAGGCCCGGGGAGCTGTTTTTT

v_gene: TRBV6-6
len: 10
j_gene: TRBJ1-5
d_gene: .
abundance: few
CDR3aa: CASSSGPQHF
CDR3nt: TGTGCCAGCAGCTCCGGGCCCCAGCATTTT

v_gene: TRBV5-6
len: 13
j_gene: TRBJ2-7
d_gene: .
abundance: .
CDR3aa: CASSPLDGYEQYF
CDR3nt: TGTGCCAGCAGCCCACTGGACGGCTACGAGCAGTACTTC

v_gene: TRBV7-2
len: 14
j_gene: TRBJ2-1
d_gene: .
abundance: .
CDR3aa: CASSLVGADSTYIF
CDR3nt: TGTGCCAGCAGCTTAGTCGGTGCTGACAGTACTTATATCTTC

v_gene: TRBV6-5
len: 13
j_gene: TRBJ1-4
d_gene: .
abundance: .
CDR3aa: CASRPPNNEKLFF
CDR3nt: TGTGCCAGCAGGCCACCGAATAATGAAAAACTGTTTTTT

v_gene: TRBV4-1
len: 20
j_gene: TRBJ2-1
d_gene: TRBD2
abundance: .
CDR3aa: CASSQDLRLAGGSAYNEQFF
CDR3nt: TGCGCCAGCAGCCAAGATTTGAGGCTAGCGGGAGGGTCGGCGTACAATGAGCAGTTCTTC

v_gene: TRBV4-2
len: 15
j_gene: TRBJ2-3
d_gene: .
abundance: .
CDR3aa: CASSPSPGVADTQYF
CDR3nt: TGTGCCAGCAGCCCGAGTCCGGGAGTTGCAGATACGCAGTATTTT

v_gene: TRBV5-1
len: 12
j_gene: TRBJ1-2
d_gene: .
abundance: .
CDR3aa: CASSLALDSYTF
CDR3nt: TGCGCCAGCAGCTTGGCCCTGGATAGCTACACCTTC

v_gene: TRBV7-6
len: 15
j_gene: TRBJ2-5
d_gene: TRBD2
abundance: .
CDR3aa: CASSLVWREGETQYF
CDR3nt: TGTGCCAGCAGCTTAGTTTGGCGGGAGGGGGAGACCCAGTACTTC

v_gene: TRBV19
len: 14
j_gene: TRBJ1-5
d_gene: .
abundance: .
CDR3aa: CASSIGGSMAPQHF
CDR3nt: TGTGCCAGTAGTATAGGGGGGAGCATGGCGCCCCAGCATTTT

v_gene: TRBV6-2/TRBV6-3
len: 16
j_gene: TRBJ2-3
d_gene: TRBD2
abundance: .
CDR3aa: CASSYSGLAGPDTQYF
CDR3nt: TGTGCCAGCAGTTATTCAGGACTAGCGGGACCAGATACGCAGTATTTT

v_gene: TRBV18
len: 16
j_gene: TRBJ2-1
d_gene: TRBD2
abundance: .
CDR3aa: CASSPPSGAKYNEQFF
CDR3nt: TGTGCCAGCTCACCACCGAGCGGGGCGAAATACAATGAGCAGTTCTTC

v_gene: TRBV13
len: 13
j_gene: TRBJ1-6
d_gene: TRBD1
abundance: .
CDR3aa: CATRGTGNSPLHF
CDR3nt: TGTGCCACCAGGGGGACAGGGAATTCACCCCTCCACTTT

v_gene: TRBV18
len: 16
j_gene: TRBJ2-3
d_gene: .
abundance: .
CDR3aa: CASSPPAPEGGDTQYF
CDR3nt: TGTGCCAGCTCACCTCCAGCACCGGAGGGTGGAGATACGCAGTATTTT

v_gene: TRBV10-3
len: 13
j_gene: TRBJ1-1
d_gene: .
abundance: .
CDR3aa: CAISELGGRGAFF
CDR3nt: TGTGCCATCAGTGAGCTGGGGGGAAGGGGAGCTTTCTTT

v_gene: TRBV18
len: 13
j_gene: TRBJ2-7
d_gene: .
abundance: .
CDR3aa: CASSPPGKYEQYF
CDR3nt: TGTGCCAGCTCACCACCCGGGAAATACGAGCAGTACTTC

v_gene: TRBV15
len: 15
j_gene: TRBJ2-1
d_gene: .
abundance: once
CDR3aa: CATSRRDIDYNEQFF
CDR3nt: TGTGCCACCAGCAGGCGGGACATAGACTACAATGAGCAGTTCTTC